These 20 T cell receptor beta chains originate from one sample sequenced in a study of T cells in women clearing cervical HPV infection. This table comes from immunoSEQ multiplex PCR, and its TCRdb copy is limited to in-frame clones, with some not included. In all, the sample yields around 39,000 clones. Sequencing used blood buffy coat. The source is a woman aged 18 to 75 with a cervical HPV16 infection that either progressed to CIN3+ or cleared (not recorded which).

Of note for this clone: The read ends 3 residues before the CDR3 terminus; that terminus is restored from the germline J gene. The chain employs TRBV19 and TRBJ1-1; 8 bases agree with TRBD1. V gave up 2 bases and J gave up 5 bases; unmatched junction bases: 7. Germline V gene lookup returns CDR1 LNHDA and CDR2 SQIVND (reference sequence). CDR3 length equals 15 residues. The CDR3 loop reads CASSISGQGYTEAFF. The CDR3 DNA, read in part, is TGTGCCAGTAGTATATCCGGACAGGGTTATACTGAA.

Worth noting for this clone: Coverage ceases 3 residues before the CDR3 finishes, and the germline J gene fills in the end. The rearrangement uses TRBV19 and TRBJ1-1, with D perhaps TRBD1 (6 bases). Germline V gene lookup returns CDR1 LNHDA and CDR2 SQIVND (reference sequence). There are 17 residues in the CDR3. The sequenced part of the CDR3 DNA is TGTGCCAGTAGTAACCTGCCCCAGGGGAGCCTCCAAGAGACA. Encoded protein: CASSNLPQGSLQET. The whole CDR3 sequence reads CASSNLPQGSLQETAFF.

As for this clone: The read ends 3 residues shy of where the CDR3 ends; the end is completed using the germline J gene. This chain connects TRBV19 to TRBJ1-1, with a possible D match to TRBD1 (5 bases). This CDR3 is built from 17 residues. V was pared by 5 bases and J by 3 bases, with 22 bases between. CDR1 and CDR2 from the germline V gene are LNHDA and SQIVND (reference sequence). The covered CDR3 bases are TGTGCCAGTAGTTCCAGGGAGGCTGGGCTTAGGTACACTGAA. Translation gives CASSSREAGLRYTE. The whole CDR3 reads CASSSREAGLRYTEAFF.

Points on this clone: With the read ending 3 residues before the CDR3 end, the germline J gene is used to fill in that end. The chain couples TRBV20-1 to TRBJ2-3; D perhaps matches TRBD1 (6 bases). Germline CDR1 and CDR2: DFQATT and SNEGSKA (reference sequence). This CDR3 region has 13 residues. The CDR3 loop reads CSAKKGHQETQYF. The DNA read from the CDR3 is TGCAGTGCGAAAAAGGGACACCAAGAGACG.

This clone ranks as medium-sized in terms of frequency. The observed sequence ends 3 residues before the CDR3 terminus, with the missing tail filled in from the germline J gene. The sample holds other DNA sequences that translate to the same CDR3. V is TRBV5-1 and J is TRBJ2-3, with a weak D call TRBD1 (6 bases). Per germline, CDR1 SGHRS and CDR2 YFSETQ. V was pared by 0 bases and J by 2 bases, with 10 bases between. The CDR3 contains 15 residues. The CDR3 here is CASSLEWGPTDTQYF. The DNA read from the CDR3 is TGCGCCAGCAGCTTGGAATGGGGGCCCACAGATACG.

On this clone itself: Coverage ceases 3 residues before the CDR3 finishes, and the germline J gene fills in the end. This sequence joins TRBV11-2 and TRBJ1-5; 11 nucleotides align to TRBD1. This CDR3 has 13 residues. Trimming cost V 8 bases and J 6 bases; bases outside gene matches: 3. Germline V CDR1 and CDR2: SGHAT, FQNNGV. Partial CDR3 DNA: TGTGCCAGCGCCGGGACAGGGGGTCAGCCC. Translating gives CASAGTGGQP. The entire CDR3 is CASAGTGGQPQHF.

Here the CDR3 reads CASSFQTSAAYNEQFF. The DNA read from the CDR3 is TGTGCCAGCAGTTTCCAAACATCTGCCGCCTACAATGAG. This chain joins TRBV6-2 or TRBV6-3 and TRBJ2-1, with unresolved D. Read data end 3 residues before the CDR3 end; the end is taken from the germline J gene. Germline CDR1 MNHEY, CDR2 SVGEGT. This CDR3 contains 16 residues. The V gene lost 4 bases and the J gene lost 2 bases, with 15 bases spanning the gap.

A remark on this clone: Coverage ceases 3 residues before the CDR3 finishes, and the germline J gene fills in the end. The chain links TRBV7-2 to TRBJ1-2; D call uncertain. The CDR3 covers 12 residues. With 1 base removed from V and 5 bases from J, the gap between germline ends came to 5 bases. CDR1 and CDR2 from the germline V gene are SGHTA and FQGNSA. The part of the CDR3 DNA that was read is TGTGCCAGCAGCTTAGATTATTATGGC. This gives the protein CASSLDYYG. Given in full, the CDR3 is CASSLDYYGYTF.

In terms of frequency, this clone is medium-sized. One end of the junction fails to match germline, which may point to a read error. Read data end 3 residues before the CDR3 end; the end is taken from the germline J gene. V is TRBV18 and J is TRBJ2-3; D is ambiguous. The CDR3 length is 12 residues. Germline-derived CDR1 and CDR2 are KGHSH and LQKENI. CDR3 DNA (partial): TGTGCCAGCTCCCGTGACTCAGAAACG. Protein product: CASSRDSET. The full CDR3 protein reads CASSRDSETQYF.

Regarding this clone: The CDR3 end is not reached by the read, which stops 3 residues before it; the germline J gene fills it in. This chain joins TRBV19 and TRBJ2-1; TRBD2 aligns across 10 bases. CDR3 length equals 18 residues. Germline assignment: CDR1 LNHDA and CDR2 SQIVND (reference sequence). J was trimmed by 8 bases and V by 1 base; bases with no gene match: 14. CDR3: CASSIVGSGGLLRDEQFF. The part of the CDR3 DNA that was read is TGTGCCAGTAGTATAGTCGGTAGCGGGGGGCTGCTAAGGGATGAG. The full variable domain, rest sourced from reference TRBV19 and TRBJ2-1, is DGGITQSPKYLFRKEGQNVTLSCEQNLNHDAMYWYRQDPGQGLRLIYYSQIVNDFQKGDIAEGYSVSREKKESFPLTVTSAQKNPTAFYLCASSIVGSGGLLRDEQFFGPGTRLTVL.

Partial CDR3 DNA: TGCGCCAGCAGATATACAACAGGCCTCGGTGAAAAA. Translated: CASRYTTGLGEK. The CDR3 in its entirety is CASRYTTGLGEKLFF. The chain combines TRBV5-1 with TRBJ1-4; TRBD1 is a possible D gene (5 bases). The read terminates 3 residues before the CDR3 end, so the remaining end is supplied by the germline J gene. Per the germline V gene, CDR1 is SGHRS and CDR2 is YFSETQ. The CDR3 spans 15 residues. With 5 bases removed from V and 7 bases from J, the gap between germline ends came to 18 bases.

A note on this clone: The CDR3 end is not reached by the read, which stops 3 residues before it; the germline J gene fills it in. The chain combines TRBV7-9 with TRBJ2-1; no reliable D call. Germline loops: CDR1 SEHNR, CDR2 FQNEAQ (reference sequence). This CDR3 region has 14 residues. V lost 5 bases and J 9 bases, leaving 17 bases between the germline ends. The CDR3 loop reads CASSLTNTISEQFF. The CDR3 bases that were read are TGTGCCAGCAGCCTCACCAACACTATCAGTGAG. Based on the CDR3 plus reference TRBV7-9 and TRBJ2-1, the full variable domain is DTGVSQNPRHKITKRGQNVTFRCDPISEHNRLYWYRQTLGQGPEFLTYFQNEAQLEKSRLLSDRFSAERPKGSFSTLEIQRTEQGDSAMYLCASSLTNTISEQFFGPGTRLTVL.

Comment on this clone: The read ends 3 residues early relative to the CDR3; the germline J gene fills the gap. The V gene is TRBV5-6, the J gene TRBJ2-5; the match to TRBD2 covers 8 bases. Germline V gives CDR1 SGHDT, CDR2 YYEEEE. The CDR3 loop spans 15 amino acids. The sequenced part of the CDR3 DNA is TGTGCCAGCAGCTTCGGCGGGGGGAACACAGATACC. Translation gives CASSFGGGNTDT. The whole CDR3 sequence is CASSFGGGNTDTQYF. The full variable domain, its missing parts supplied by reference TRBV5-6 and TRBJ2-5, is DAGVTQSPTHLIKTRGQQVTLRCSPKSGHDTVSWYQQALGQGPQFIFQYYEEEERQRGNFPDRFSGHQFPNYSSELNVNALLLGDSALYLCASSFGGGNTDTQYFGPGTRLLVL.

In the case of this clone: The sequence runs out 3 residues before the end of the CDR3; the remainder is reconstructed from the germline J gene. This chain connects TRBV19 to TRBJ2-2; D is unresolved. With 0 bases removed from V and 4 bases from J, the gap between germline ends came to 15 bases. Germline lookup yields CDR1 LNHDA and CDR2 SQIVND (reference sequence). This CDR3 contains 17 residues. CDR3 residues: CASSIDNSQYSTGELFF. The sequenced CDR3 bases are TGTGCCAGTAGTATAGATAACAGCCAATACTCCACCGGGGAG.

Worth noting for this clone: The read falls 3 residues short of the CDR3 end, and the missing part is taken from the germline J gene. The V and J genes are TRBV11-1 and TRBJ2-5, with D unresolved. V shed 5 bases and J shed 5 bases, with 9 bases lying between them. Per germline, CDR1 SGHAT and CDR2 FQDESV (reference sequence). This CDR3 spans 12 amino acids. The sequenced part of the CDR3 DNA is TGTGCCAGCAGCAGCACTTATGAGACC. This gives the protein CASSSTYET. Given in full, the CDR3 is CASSSTYETQYF.

Worth noting for this clone: The CDR3 is cut off 3 residues early in the read; its end comes from the germline J gene. This sequence joins TRBV13 and TRBJ2-1; 10 bases fit TRBD2. CDR3 length: 16 amino acids. Trimming took 1 base from V and 8 from J; bases not matched to a gene: 8. Germline V gene data show CDR1 as PRHDT and CDR2 as FYEKMQ (reference sequence). The CDR3 spells CASSLALAGLNHEQFF. The sequenced part of the CDR3 DNA is TGTGCCAGCAGCTTAGCACTAGCGGGGCTCAATCATGAG.

About this clone: The read ends 3 residues before the CDR3 terminus; that terminus is restored from the germline J gene. The J gene is TRBJ2-4, the V gene TRBV18; 7 bases map to TRBD1. Per germline, CDR1 KGHSH and CDR2 LQKENI. The CDR3 extends over 16 amino acids. CDR3 DNA (partial): TGTGCCAGCTCACCACCGGGACAGCTGATGAACTATGGT. It yields the protein CASSPPGQLMNYG. The whole CDR3 reads CASSPPGQLMNYGQYF.

Concerning this clone itself: The read terminates 3 residues ahead of where the CDR3 ends, so the germline J gene completes it. The V call is TRBV5-1, the J call TRBJ2-1, with 12 positions matching TRBD2. CDR1 and CDR2 from the germline V gene are SGHRS and YFSETQ. The CDR3 has 16 amino acids. With V trimmed by 5 bases and J by 7 bases, 10 bases remained unmatched. The CDR3 DNA, read in part, is TGCGCCAGCAGAATCTCTAGCGGGGGGGCCGTGAATGAG. Its translation: CASRISSGGAVNE. The CDR3 reads in full as CASRISSGGAVNEQFF.

With respect to this clone: The CDR3 end falls 3 residues outside the read, so it is completed with the germline J gene. This chain uses TRBV25-1 with TRBJ2-5; D is possibly TRBD1 (5 bases). Germline V lookup: CDR1 MGHDK, CDR2 SYGVNS. Trimming removed 2 bases from V and 5 bases from J, with 15 bases in between. This CDR3 has 15 residues. This CDR3 is CASSEKKGSGETQYF. CDR3 bases read: TGTGCCAGCAGTGAAAAGAAAGGTTCAGGGGAGACC.

As regards this clone: The observed sequence ends 3 residues before the CDR3 terminus, with the missing tail filled in from the germline J gene. The V and J genes are TRBV6-1 and TRBJ1-4, with D unclear. The germline gives CDR1 MNHNS, CDR2 SASEGT. The CDR3 is 11 residues long. The CDR3 loop reads CASSEALELFF. The CDR3 bases that were read are TGTGCCAGCAGTGAAGCGCTAGAA.